The 10 T cell receptor beta chains below come from one sample, sequenced in a study of T cell changes during pregnancy in multiple sclerosis. The assay was immunoSEQ multiplex PCR, and TCRdb's table has in-frame clones only and misses some. The sample has some 36,000 clones, about 93% seen once. Sequenced here: CD4+ T cells from peripheral blood mononuclear cells, sampled in the second trimester of pregnancy. The receptors shown here come from a female donor in good health, enrolled as a control in a pregnancy study.

CDR3 sequence reads: CASSWGGNGLSSYEQYF. CDR3 nucleotides: TGTGCCAGCAGCTGGGGGGGGAACGGCCTTAGCTCCTACGAGCAGTACTTC. V usage is TRBV11-2 and J usage is TRBJ2-7; 7 bases map to TRBD2. The CDR3 is made up of 17 amino acids. With V trimmed by 4 bases and J by 0 bases, 12 bases remained unmatched. Germline V lookup: CDR1 SGHAT, CDR2 FQNNGV.

The chain couples TRBV7-3 to TRBJ1-2, with 10 bases lining up with TRBD1. The CDR3 has 16 amino acids. The V and J ends lost 4 bases and 7 bases, in that order; junction bases with no gene match: 12. The germline CDR1 and CDR2 sequences are SGHTA and FQGTGA. The DNA of the CDR3 is TGTGCCAGCAGCTCCCTGGGACAGGGGACGATTAGTGGCTACACCTTC. Protein: CASSSLGQGTISGYTF.

V and J are TRBV23-1 and TRBJ2-5; no reliable D call. TRBV23-1 is annotated as an ORF whose role is uncertain. CDR3 length: 10 amino acids. The V and J ends lost 9 bases and 7 bases respectively, with 9 bases between them. CDR3 amino acids: CARRSGTQYF. CDR3 nucleotides: TGCGCCAGACGGTCCGGGACCCAGTACTTC.

The chain has TRBV5-4 and TRBJ1-2; D is ambiguous. CDR3 length: 16 amino acids. V dropped 5 bases and J dropped 4 bases, with 21 bases sitting between them. CDR1 SGHNT and CDR2 YYREEE come from the germline V gene (reference sequence). The CDR3 here is CASRRFGGPSPYGYTF. CDR3 nucleotides: TGTGCCAGCAGACGCTTCGGAGGCCCCAGCCCCTATGGCTACACCTTC.

The chain combines TRBV7-8 with TRBJ1-6; D is possibly TRBD1 (6 bases). The germline V and J ends were trimmed by 5 bases and 7 bases, with 21 bases remaining between them. This CDR3 is built from 17 residues. CDR1 and CDR2 (germline): SGHVS, FQNEAQ. CDR3 sequence reads: CASSMGAPGQGNSPLHF. CDR3 bases: TGTGCCAGCAGCATGGGGGCCCCGGGCCAGGGGAATTCACCCCTCCACTTT.

The V call is TRBV27, the J call TRBJ2-4; 12 bases line up with TRBD2. CDR1 MNHEY and CDR2 SMNVEV come from the germline V gene (reference sequence). This CDR3 contains 15 residues. With V trimmed by 7 bases and J by 3 bases, 4 bases remained unmatched. The CDR3 spells CASTPSGGGKNIQYF. CDR3 bases: TGTGCCAGCACCCCTAGCGGGGGGGGCAAAAACATTCAGTACTTC.

The V and J genes are TRBV5-1 and TRBJ1-2, with 8 bases lining up with TRBD1. The junction had 4 bases not matched to a gene; V was cut back by 4 bases and J by 8 bases. CDR3 size: 12 residues. CDR1 is SGHRS and CDR2 is YFSETQ in the germline V gene. The CDR3, as DNA: TGCGCCAGCAGCCCCCAGGGGGCAGGCTACACCTTC. Translation: CASSPQGAGYTF.

CDR3 region: CASSEEAGGNGYGYTF. CDR3 coding DNA: TGTGCCAGCAGTGAAGAGGCAGGGGGGAACGGCTATGGCTACACCTTC. This rearrangement joins TRBV2 to TRBJ1-2; 7 bases are shared with TRBD1. Germline CDR1 is SNHLY and CDR2 is FYNNEI. CDR3 size: 16 residues. Trimming cost V 1 base and J 4 bases; bases outside gene matches: 9.

The chain carries TRBV7-3 and TRBJ2-2; 8 positions agree with TRBD1. V gave up 5 bases and J gave up 8 bases; unmatched junction bases: 7. The CDR3 loop spans 14 amino acids. Germline loops: CDR1 SGHTA, CDR2 FQGTGA. CDR3 protein: CASSRGQGRGELFF. CDR3 in DNA: TGTGCCAGCAGCCGAGGACAGGGTCGAGGGGAGCTGTTTTTT. The full variable domain, its missing parts supplied by reference TRBV7-3 and TRBJ2-2, is GAGVSQTPSNKVTEKGKYVELRCDPISGHTALYWYRQSLGQGPEFLIYFQGTGAADDSGLPNDRFFAVRPEGSVSTLKIQRTERGDSAVYLCASSRGQGRGELFFGEGSRLTVL.

This rearrangement joins TRBV29-1 to TRBJ1-4, with 10 nucleotides matching TRBD1. This CDR3 spans 12 amino acids. Losses at the gene ends were 6 bases for V and 12 bases for J; bases not matched to a gene: 7. Germline V gene data show CDR1 as SQVTM and CDR2 as ANQGSEA. CDR3 amino acids: CSVPRDRGELFF. Here the CDR3 DNA reads TGCAGCGTCCCTAGGGACAGGGGAGAACTGTTTTTT.